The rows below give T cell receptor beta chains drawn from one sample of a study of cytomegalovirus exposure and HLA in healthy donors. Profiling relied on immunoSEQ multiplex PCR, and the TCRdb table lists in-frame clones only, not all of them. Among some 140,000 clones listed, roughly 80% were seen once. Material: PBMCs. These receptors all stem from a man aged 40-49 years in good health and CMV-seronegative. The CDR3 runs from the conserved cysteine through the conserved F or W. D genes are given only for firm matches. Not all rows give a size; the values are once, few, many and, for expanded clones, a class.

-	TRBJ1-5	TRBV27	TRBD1	TGTGCCAGCAGTTTATTCGGGGGGACAGGGGGCAATCAGCCCCAGCATTTT	CASSLFGGTGGNQPQHF
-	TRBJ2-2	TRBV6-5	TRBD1	TGTGCCAGCAGTCAGGCGGGACAGGGCACCGGGGAGCTGTTTTTT	CASSQAGQGTGELFF
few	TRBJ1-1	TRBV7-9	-	TGTGCCAGCAGCTTGGAACAGGGAAGTCTCACTGAAGCTTTCTTT	CASSLEQGSLTEAFF
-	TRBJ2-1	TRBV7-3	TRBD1	TGTGCCAGCAGCGGGACAGGGGGCTCTTACAATGAGCAGTTCTTC	CASSGTGGSYNEQFF
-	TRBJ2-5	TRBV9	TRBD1	TGTGCCAGCAGCGCACAGGGGGCCTGGTCGTTGTCGACCCAGTACTTC	CASSAQGAWSLSTQYF
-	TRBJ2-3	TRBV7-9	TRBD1	TGTGCCCAAGATTTGGGGACAGGGGCAGATACGCAGTATTTT	CAQDLGTGADTQYF
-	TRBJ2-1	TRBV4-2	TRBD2	TGTGCCAGCAGCCAAGATCTAGCGGGGCCCAATGAGCAGTTCTTC	CASSQDLAGPNEQFF
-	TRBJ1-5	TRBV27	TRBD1	TGTGCCAGCAGGGACCGGGGACAGGGAGGGAGTCAGCCCCAGCATTTT	CASRDRGQGGSQPQHF
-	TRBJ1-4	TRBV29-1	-	TGCAGCGTTGATGACAGTTTGGGGTCGGAAAAACTGTTTTTT	CSVDDSLGSEKLFF
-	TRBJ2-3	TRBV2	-	TGTGCCAGCTTAGCCCCTAGCTTCACAGATACGCAGTATTTT	CASLAPSFTDTQYF
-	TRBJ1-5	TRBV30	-	TGTGCCTGGGCCCCGGGAGAGCATCAGCCCCAGCATTTT	CAWAPGEHQPQHF
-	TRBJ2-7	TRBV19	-	TGTGCCAGTAGTATAGGCTTCCGGGAGCGGTACGAGCAGTACTTC	CASSIGFRERYEQYF
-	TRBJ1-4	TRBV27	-	TGTGCCAGCAGTTTCAAAACTAATGAAAAACTGTTTTTT	CASSFKTNEKLFF
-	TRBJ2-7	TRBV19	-	TGTGCCAGTAGTTTCGGGTCGCGGTCTTACGAGCAGTACTTC	CASSFGSRSYEQYF
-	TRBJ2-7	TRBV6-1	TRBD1	TGTGCCAGCATGGCAGGGGGCGGCTACGAGCAGTACTTC	CASMAGGGYEQYF
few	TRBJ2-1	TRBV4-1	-	TGCGCCAGCAGCCCGAACACCGCAAGCGGCGGGTTCTTC	CASSPNTASGGFF
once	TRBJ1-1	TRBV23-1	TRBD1	TGCGCCAGCAGCCCTAGAAGACAGGGGGGAACTGAAGCTTTCTTT	CASSPRRQGGTEAFF
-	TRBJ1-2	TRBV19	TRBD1	TGTGCCAGTAGTATGCAACAGGGGACAGCTAACTATGGCTACACCTTC	CASSMQQGTANYGYTF
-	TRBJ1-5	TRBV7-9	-	TGTGCCAGCAGCTCGGGGGAACAGCCCCAGCATTTT	CASSSGEQPQHF
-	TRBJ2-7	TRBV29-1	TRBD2	TGCAGCGTTGAAGGGCAGGGAGATACTAGCGGGTCGGTGGGGGAGCAGTACTTC	CSVEGQGDTSGSVGEQYF
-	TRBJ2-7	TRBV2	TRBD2	TGTGCCAGCAGCGGACTAGCGGGGTCTTACGAGCAGTACTTC	CASSGLAGSYEQYF
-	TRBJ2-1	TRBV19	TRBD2	TGTGCCAGTAGCCCGGCTGGAGGGACTACAATGAGGCAGTTCTTC	CASSPAGGTTMRQFF
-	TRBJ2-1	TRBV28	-	TGTGCCAGCAGTTTATCTGATAGCGGAATTTACAATGAGCAGTTCTTC	CASSLSDSGIYNEQFF
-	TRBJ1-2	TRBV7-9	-	TGTGCCAGCAGCTCCTACAGGGCCGGCTATGGCTACACCTTC	CASSSYRAGYGYTF
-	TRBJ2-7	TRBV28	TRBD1	TGTGCCAGCAGTTTATGGGCCCCCTTGACAGGGGCGTACGAGCAGTACTTC	CASSLWAPLTGAYEQYF
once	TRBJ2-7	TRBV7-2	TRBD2	TGTGCCAGCAGCGCGACTAGCGGGAGATCCCGCGAGCAGTACTTC	CASSATSGRSREQYF
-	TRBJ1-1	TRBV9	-	TGTGCCAGCAGCACCCACGGGAACCCCAACGCTGAAGCTTTCTTT	CASSTHGNPNAEAFF
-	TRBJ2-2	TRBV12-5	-	TGTGCTAGTGGTGGCCCTTCGGCAGGGGTCACCGGGGAGCTGTTTTTT	CASGGPSAGVTGELFF
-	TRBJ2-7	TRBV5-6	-	TGTGCCAGCAGCTTGCTGTCCTACGAGCAGTACTTC	CASSLLSYEQYF
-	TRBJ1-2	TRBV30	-	TGTGCCTGGAGTGTACTCGGAGTTAACTATGGCTACACCTTC	CAWSVLGVNYGYTF
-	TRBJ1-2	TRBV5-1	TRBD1	TGCGCCAGCAGCCCCGGTCCCGGGACAGGGTTCGACTATGGCTACACCTTC	CASSPGPGTGFDYGYTF
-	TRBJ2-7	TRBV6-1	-	TGTGCCAGCAGTGAATCAGTCTCCTACGAGCAGTACTTC	CASSESVSYEQYF
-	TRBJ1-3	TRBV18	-	TGTGCCAGCTCACCACGACAGGCCTTAGGCTCTGGAAACACCATATATTTT	CASSPRQALGSGNTIYF
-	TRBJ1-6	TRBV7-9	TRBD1	TGTGCCAGCAGCTTAGATGGAGGACAGGGGGTTTCACCCCTCCACTTT	CASSLDGGQGVSPLHF
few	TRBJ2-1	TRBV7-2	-	TGTGCCAGCAGCTTAAGGTGGAGGGAAGTTAATGAGCAGTTCTTC	CASSLRWREVNEQFF
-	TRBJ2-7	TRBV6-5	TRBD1	TGTGCCAGCAGTAGACAGGGGAGGTACGAGCAGTACTTC	CASSRQGRYEQYF
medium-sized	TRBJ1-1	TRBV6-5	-	TGTGCCAGCAGTTACTACGGGGGGATTACGAACACTGAAGCTTTCTTT	CASSYYGGITNTEAFF
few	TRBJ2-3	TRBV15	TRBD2	TGTGCCACCAGCAGAGCCATTGGGGGGGCAGATACGCAGTATTTT	CATSRAIGGADTQYF
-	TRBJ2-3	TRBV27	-	TGTGCCAGCAGTTACATCACAGATACGCAGTATTTT	CASSYITDTQYF
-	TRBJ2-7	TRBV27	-	TGTGCCAGCAGTTTATCGGGGGGCTCCTACGAGCAGTACTTC	CASSLSGGSYEQYF
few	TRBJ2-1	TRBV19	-	TGTGCCAGTAAGGGAGAGAAGGAGTTCTTC	CASKGEKEFF
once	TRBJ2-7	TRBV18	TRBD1	TGTGCCAGCTCACCCCCGGCTAGGACAGGGCTCCCTTACTACGAGCAGTACTTC	CASSPPARTGLPYYEQYF
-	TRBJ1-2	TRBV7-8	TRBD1	TGTGCCAGCAGCGTGAACAGGGGGAACTATGGCTACACCTTC	CASSVNRGNYGYTF
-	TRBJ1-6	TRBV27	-	TGTGCCAGCAGTACCGTAGGACATCCTTATTCACCCCTCCACTTT	CASSTVGHPYSPLHF
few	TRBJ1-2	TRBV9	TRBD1	TGTGCCAGCAGCGGTTCGGGACAGGGTCCTTCTCCTAACTATGGCTACACCTTC	CASSGSGQGPSPNYGYTF